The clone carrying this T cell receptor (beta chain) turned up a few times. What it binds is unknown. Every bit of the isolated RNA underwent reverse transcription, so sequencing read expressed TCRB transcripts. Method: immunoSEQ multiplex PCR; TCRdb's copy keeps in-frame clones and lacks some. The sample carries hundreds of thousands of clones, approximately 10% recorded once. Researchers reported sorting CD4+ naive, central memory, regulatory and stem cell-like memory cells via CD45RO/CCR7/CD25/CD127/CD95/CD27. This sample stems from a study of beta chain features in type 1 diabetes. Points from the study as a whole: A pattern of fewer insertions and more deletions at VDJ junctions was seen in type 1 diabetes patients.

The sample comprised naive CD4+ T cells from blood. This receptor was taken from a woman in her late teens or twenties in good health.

The CDR3 loop is CASSLGWEETQYF. Here the CDR3 DNA reads TGCGCCAGCAGCCTAGGGTGGGAGGAGACCCAGTACTTC. V and J are TRBV4-1 and TRBJ2-5, with D possibly TRBD2 on 5 matching bases. The germline V gene has CDR1 MGHRA and CDR2 YSYEKL. CDR3 length equals 13 residues. V was trimmed by 4 bases and J by 5 bases, leaving 11 bases between them.